What follows are 23 T cell receptor beta chains derived from one specimen sequenced in a study of Graves' ophthalmopathy and Graves' hyperthyroidism. CDR3 regions of TCR beta were amplified from RNA transcripts. HTBI-primed RT-PCR formed the first round, and a multiplex PCR formed the second. MiXCR was run by TCRdb on the multiplex PCR reads, yielding one entry per CDR3 protein. Among around 590,000 distinct CDR3 sequences, 39% were seen once, and the ten largest hold about 4.1%. Sequencing was performed on peripheral blood or thyroid tissue (not recorded which). The receptors were gathered from an adult man with Graves' hyperthyroidism.

For the CDR3, the DNA is TGCAGTGCTAGGGACAGGAGGGCGGAGTTTGAAGCTTTCTTT. As protein: CSARDRRAEFEAFF. V usage is TRBV20-1 and J usage is TRBJ1-1; 7 positions match TRBD1. Trimming took 3 bases from V and 7 from J; bases not matched to a gene: 11. Germline V lookup: CDR1 DFQATT, CDR2 SNEGSKA (reference sequence). This CDR3 region has 14 residues.

This clonotype was detected ten times or more. The chain uses TRBV2 and TRBJ2-5; TRBD2 matches at 11 bases. Trimming removed 4 bases from V and 7 bases from J; junction bases left unmatched: 5. CDR3 size: 14 residues. CDR1 and CDR2 (germline): SNHLY, FYNNEI. The CDR3 is CASSGTSGRGTQYF. The CDR3, as DNA: TGTGCCAGCAGTGGGACTAGCGGGCGGGGGACCCAGTACTTC.

This clonotype was counted at least ten times. The chain has TRBV10-3 and TRBJ1-1; the D gene is possibly TRBD1 (6 bases). The CDR3 contains 12 residues. The V and J ends lost 10 bases and 8 bases respectively, with 17 bases between them. The germline CDR1 and CDR2 sequences are ENHRY and SYGVKD. As DNA, the CDR3 is TGTGCCACGGGGGCCTATGAGGCAGAAGCTTTCTTT. Amino acid sequence: CATGAYEAEAFF.

This clonotype was found many times. The rearrangement links TRBV4-1 to TRBJ1-2, with D possibly TRBD1 on 6 matching bases. V lost 3 bases and J lost 3, with 20 bases in between. CDR1 and CDR2 (germline): MGHRA, YSYEKL. The CDR3 runs 17 residues. CDR3 bases: TGCGCCAGCAGCCAGGATAATGGGGGGGCGCAAGACTATGGCTACACCTTC. Its protein is CASSQDNGGAQDYGYTF.

The sample holds many counts of this clonotype. The chain combines TRBV7-8 with TRBJ2-5; D may correspond to TRBD1 or TRBD2 (5 bases each). This CDR3 has 15 amino acids. In germline, CDR1 is SGHVS, CDR2 FQNEAQ. The germline V and J ends were trimmed by 5 bases and 3 bases, with 16 bases remaining between them. CDR3 sequence (DNA): TGTGCCAGCAGCCCACCCGGGACCAGGGAAGAGACCCAGTACTTC. Encoded protein: CASSPPGTREETQYF. The variable domain in full, with the rest retrieved from reference TRBV7-8 and TRBJ2-5, is GAGVSQSPRYKVAKRGQDVALRCDPISGHVSLFWYQQALGQGPEFLTYFQNEAQLDKSGLPSDRFFAERPEGSVSTLKIQRTQQEDSAVYLCASSPPGTREETQYFGPGTRLLVL.

Many counts were recorded for this clonotype. Compared with germline, one end of the junction differs, possibly owing to a read error. The chain links TRBV7-7 to TRBJ1-3; possible D gene TRBD1, 6 bases. This CDR3 comprises 13 residues. The germline V gene encodes CDR1 SSHAT and CDR2 FNYEAQ (reference sequence). The CDR3 here is CASSPDSGNTIYF. For the CDR3, the DNA is TGTGCTAGCAGCCCGGACAGTGGAAACACCATATATTTT. The entire variable domain, with the rest obtained from reference TRBV7-7 and TRBJ1-3, is as follows: GAGVSQSPRYKVTKRGQDVTLRCDPISSHATLYWYQQALGQGPEFLTYFNYEAQPDKSGLPSDRFSAERPEGSISTLTIQRTEQRDSAMYRCASSPDSGNTIYFGEGSWLTVV.

This clonotype was counted ten times or more. The V call is TRBV7-8, the J call TRBJ2-7; D is possibly TRBD1 (5 bases). V lost 5 bases, J lost 5 bases, and 7 bases lay in between. This CDR3 region has 11 residues. In germline, CDR1 is SGHVS, CDR2 FQNEAQ. The CDR3 DNA reads as TGTGCCAGCAGCGGGGCTGACGAGCAGTACTTC. This sequence encodes CASSGADEQYF.

This clonotype appeared many times. The chain joins TRBV13 to TRBJ1-6; D gene uncertain. Looked up from germline, CDR1 is PRHDT and CDR2 is FYEKMQ (reference sequence). The CDR3 sequence is 15 residues long. The ends were cut back, 2 bases at V and 6 bases at J, with 11 bases in the middle. The CDR3 region is CASSLHVEGNSPLHF. The CDR3 nucleotides are TGTGCCAGCAGCTTACACGTCGAGGGTAATTCACCCCTCCACTTT.

The rearrangement joins TRBV7-2 to TRBJ2-6; either TRBD1 or TRBD2 may fit D (5 bases each). Per germline, CDR1 SGHTA and CDR2 FQGNSA. The CDR3 sequence is 15 residues long. V was clipped by 3 bases and J by 4 bases, with 10 bases between them. CDR3 in DNA: TGTGCCAGCAGCTTGGGGGTCACAGGGGCCAACGTCCTGACTTTC. Amino acid sequence: CASSLGVTGANVLTF. Based on the CDR3 plus reference TRBV7-2 and TRBJ2-6, the full variable domain is GAGVSQSPSNKVTEKGKDVELRCDPISGHTALYWYRQSLGQGLEFLIYFQGNSAPDKSGLPSDRFSAERTGGSVSTLTIQRTQQEDSAVYLCASSLGVTGANVLTFGAGSRLTVL.

This clonotype was detected ten times or more. The chain has TRBV19 and TRBJ2-5, with 10 bases fitting TRBD1. The CDR3 has 15 amino acids. With V trimmed by 8 bases and J by 5 bases, 11 bases remained unmatched. The germline gives CDR1 LNHDA, CDR2 SQIVND (reference sequence). CDR3: CASGADRGLYETQYF. Written as DNA, the CDR3 is TGTGCCAGTGGAGCCGACAGGGGGCTTTATGAGACCCAGTACTTC.

This clonotype was counted many times. The CDR3 DNA follows: TGCAGCAATATCGGACGGCAGAACACTGAAGCTTTCTTT. Protein sequence: CSNIGRQNTEAFF. This rearrangement joins TRBV29-1 to TRBJ1-1; D unresolved. Looked up from germline, CDR1 is SQVTM and CDR2 is ANQGSEA. V was pared by 8 bases and J by 1 base, with 14 bases between. This CDR3 is built from 13 residues. The full variable domain, its missing parts supplied by reference TRBV29-1 and TRBJ1-1, is SAVISQKPSRDICQRGTSLTIQCQVDSQVTMMFWYRQQPGQSLTLIATANQGSEATYESGFVIDKFPISRPNLTFSTLTVSNMSPEDSSIYLCSNIGRQNTEAFFGQGTRLTVV.

V gene TRBV7-9 combines with J gene TRBJ2-7; 7 bases fit TRBD2. With V trimmed by 9 bases and J by 7 bases, 15 bases remained unmatched. Germline V gene sequence: CDR1 SEHNR, CDR2 FQNEAQ (reference sequence). The CDR3 is made up of 14 amino acids. The CDR3 loop reads CASGRLAAYNEQYF. CDR3 DNA sequence: TGTGCCAGTGGACGGCTAGCGGCCTACAATGAGCAGTACTTC.

Concerning this clonotype: A read error may account for a junction end that differs from germline. This chain uses TRBV5-4 with TRBJ1-2, with a weak D call TRBD1 (6 bases). Germline-derived CDR1 and CDR2 are SGHNT and YYREEE (reference sequence). This CDR3 is 14 amino acids long. DNA for the CDR3: TGTGCCAGCAGCTTGGAACAGGGTTGGACTGGCCACACCTTC. Translating it yields CASSLEQGWTGHTF.

The rearrangement uses TRBV24-1 and TRBJ2-5, with TRBD2 identical over 13 bases. The V and J ends lost 7 bases and 1 base, in that order; junction bases with no gene match: 8. The CDR3 length is 17 residues. Germline CDR1 is KGHDR and CDR2 is SFDVKD. The DNA of the CDR3 is TGTGCCACCAGCGTTGGGACTAGCGGGGCACCCCAAGAGACCCAGTACTTC. This translates into CATSVGTSGAPQETQYF.

About this clonotype itself: A read error may be the cause here, since a much bigger clone is one base away. This chain's CDR3 is CASSPTTSLPGEQYF. The DNA of the CDR3 is TGTGCCAGCAGCCCCACTACTAGCCTTCCCGGCGAGCAGTACTTC. This chain links TRBV24-1 with TRBJ2-7; maybe TRBD2 (6 bases). The CDR3 runs 15 residues. Trimming took off 11 bases at V and 6 bases at J, with 25 bases between the two ends. Germline V gene data show CDR1 as KGHDR and CDR2 as SFDVKD.

In this sample, this clonotype turned up a few times. For the CDR3, the DNA is TGTGCCAGCTCACCACCGTTCGGGGAAGGAGAGACCCAGTACTTC. This encodes CASSPPFGEGETQYF. This chain joins TRBV18 and TRBJ2-5; D possibly corresponds to TRBD2 (5 bases). V lost 0 bases to trimming and J lost 4 bases, with 12 bases between them. This CDR3 is 15 amino acids long. Germline CDR1 is KGHSH and CDR2 is LQKENI. Drawing the rest from reference TRBV18 and TRBJ2-5, the complete variable domain is NAGVMQNPRHLVRRRGQEARLRCSPMKGHSHVYWYRQLPEEGLKFMVYLQKENIIDESGMPKERFSAEFPKEGPSILRIQQVVRGDSAAYFCASSPPFGEGETQYFGPGTRLLVL.

This clonotype was recorded at least ten times. The chain carries TRBV10-3 and TRBJ2-2, with D maybe TRBD1 (6 bases). The CDR3 loop spans 13 amino acids. With 4 bases removed from V and 4 bases from J, the gap between germline ends came to 7 bases. Germline V gene lookup returns CDR1 ENHRY and CDR2 SYGVKD. CDR3 residues: CAISVDSTGELFF. CDR3 in DNA: TGTGCCATCAGTGTGGACAGCACCGGGGAGCTGTTTTTT.

With regard to this clonotype: A read error may explain this, as a much larger clone is one base away. The V call is TRBV7-8, the J call TRBJ1-4; TRBD1 matches 8 bases. V gave up 5 bases and J gave up 10 bases; unmatched junction bases: 6. This CDR3 is built from 13 residues. Germline loops: CDR1 SGHVS, CDR2 FQNEAQ. The CDR3 DNA reads as TGTGCCAGCAGCCTCTGGACAGGGAGAAAACTGTTTTTT. It is translated as CASSLWTGRKLFF.

This clonotype came up many times. V and J are TRBV7-9 and TRBJ1-1; no reliable D call. With 1 base removed from V and 4 bases from J, the gap between germline ends came to 13 bases. Looked up from germline, CDR1 is SEHNR and CDR2 is FQNEAQ (reference sequence). The CDR3 loop spans 15 amino acids. CDR3 residues: CASSLDLGEVTEAFF. CDR3 nucleotide sequence: TGTGCCAGCAGCTTAGATCTCGGGGAGGTCACTGAAGCTTTCTTT. The entire variable domain, with the rest obtained from reference TRBV7-9 and TRBJ1-1, is as follows: DTGVSQNPRHKITKRGQNVTFRCDPISEHNRLYWYRQTLGQGPEFLTYFQNEAQLEKSRLLSDRFSAERPKGSFSTLEIQRTEQGDSAMYLCASSLDLGEVTEAFFGQGTRLTVV.

This clonotype was seen a few times. This chain links TRBV10-1 with TRBJ2-7; D unresolved. Germline CDR1 WNHNN, CDR2 SYGVQD (reference sequence). Trimming cost V 0 bases and J 5 bases, with 8 bases left between them. The CDR3 consists of 13 residues. The CDR3, as DNA: TGCGCCAGCAGTGAGTCTCAAGGGCACGAGCAGTACTTC. Translation: CASSESQGHEQYF.

The chain uses TRBV28 and TRBJ1-1, with TRBD1 as a possible D gene (6 bases). Germline assignment: CDR1 MDHEN and CDR2 SYDVKM. Trimming removed 1 base from V and 1 base from J, with 16 bases in between. The CDR3 is 17 residues long. CDR3 sequence reads: CASSLSLGGVRNTEAFF. The CDR3 DNA is TGTGCCAGCAGTTTATCCCTAGGGGGGGTGAGGAACACTGAAGCTTTCTTT.

The sample holds a few counts of this clonotype. The chain employs TRBV5-1 and TRBJ1-2; no clear D. Germline assignment: CDR1 SGHRS and CDR2 YFSETQ. CDR3 length: 14 amino acids. Trimming stripped 2 bases from V and 3 bases from J, with 11 bases between. CDR3 loop: CASSFEVWDYGYTF. The CDR3, as DNA: TGCGCCAGCAGCTTCGAGGTCTGGGACTATGGCTACACCTTC.

The chain couples TRBV20-1 to TRBJ2-3; D uncertain. The V end lost 3 bases, the J end lost 1 base, and 11 bases lay between the germline ends. Germline V gives CDR1 DFQATT, CDR2 SNEGSKA (reference sequence). This CDR3 contains 14 residues. The CDR3 spells CSASVVDGTDTQYF. CDR3 bases: TGCAGTGCTAGTGTAGTTGACGGCACAGATACGCAGTATTTT.